This T cell receptor beta chain was sequenced during a study of T cells in Graves' hyperthyroidism and ophthalmopathy. Study-wide results and caveats: Clonotypes that were expanded in thyroid above 0.001 mostly appeared in blood too.

Uncontrolled infection, other autoimmune disease, pregnancy or lactation led to exclusion. It was less than 13 ml of fresh peripheral blood that supplied the PBMCs. The germline V gene has CDR1 LNHDA and CDR2 SQIVND (reference sequence). Trimming took off 3 bases at V and 5 bases at J, with 13 bases between the two ends. This CDR3 contains 15 residues. At least ten counts were recorded for this clonotype. Its target is not known. RNA transcripts provided the source from which TCR beta CDR3 regions were amplified. Researchers ran a first-round RT-PCR on the TCR CDR3 using the HTBI primer set. TCRdb reprocessed the multiplex PCR reads via MiXCR and lists one record per CDR3 protein. The sample has roughly 500,000 distinct CDR3 sequences, 11% to 15% seen once.

The V and J genes are TRBV19 and TRBJ1-4; D is ambiguous. Source material: blood. The sequence was collected from a woman in her thirties with Graves' hyperthyroidism that later progressed to Graves' ophthalmopathy. The CDR3 loop is CASSIPGSVNEKLFF. The CDR3 region has the DNA TGTGCCAGTAGTATCCCCGGCAGCGTCAATGAAAAACTGTTTTTT.